Below, one TCR beta chain is given with its context. What it recognizes is unknown. The sample belongs to a study of beta chain features in type 1 diabetes. Findings and limits, study-wide: A potential PCR bias toward shorter templates would be equal in patient and control samples. The VDJ junctions of type 1 diabetes patients carried fewer insertions and more deletions.

CD4+ naive, central memory, regulatory and stem cell-like memory cells were sorted via CD45RO/CCR7/CD25/CD127/CD95/CD27. Every bit of the isolated RNA underwent reverse transcription, so sequencing read expressed TCRB transcripts. Naive, central memory and regulatory T cell samples yielded around 3.9 million reads on average. The data were produced by immunoSEQ multiplex PCR, yet TCRdb's version contains in-frame clones alone and is incomplete. Found here are 250,000 to 350,000 clones, approximately 11% of them singletons; the top ten hold about 0.015%. The CDR3 has 15 amino acids. V trimming: 5 bases; J trimming: 5 bases; junction bases outside the gene matches: 9. CDR1 and CDR2 (germline): SGHTA, FQGTGA.

The origin of this receptor is a woman aged 25 to 39 in good health. The specimen sequenced was naive CD4+ T cells from blood. The V call is TRBV7-3, the J call TRBJ2-1, with 7 bases fitting TRBD1. The CDR3 reads CASSLPGQYHNEQFF. DNA for the CDR3: TGTGCCAGCAGCCTGCCGGGACAGTACCACAATGAGCAGTTCTTC.